This T cell receptor beta chain was observed in a study of T cells after posttransplantation cyclophosphamide. The protocol was immunoSEQ multiplex PCR, while the TCRdb copy is restricted to in-frame clones and leaves out a portion. The table records about 16,000 clones, roughly 85% of them present only once. Germline V gene sequence: CDR1 SGHRS, CDR2 YFSETQ. V lost 3 bases to trimming and J lost 4 bases; unmatched junction nucleotides: 6. The CDR3 runs to 16 residues. Sampled 1 year posttransplant, controls received myeloablative marrow transplants, methotrexate and a calcineurin inhibitor. The source of this sequence is a female patient between 18 and 30 years old who received an allogeneic stem cell transplant from an unrelated donor, was CMV-positive, and had acute and chronic GVHD. The graft donor may have contributed some T cells. The input for sequencing was PBMCs, taken after allogeneic stem cell transplant with calcineurin inhibitor and methotrexate. The chain carries TRBV5-1 and TRBJ2-7; the match to TRBD2 covers 14 bases. The CDR3 DNA reads as TGCGCCAGCAGCTGGGGGACTAGCGGGAGTCTTTACGAGCAGTACTTC. This codes for CASSWGTSGSLYEQYF.